This TCR beta chain originates from a study of regulatory T cells in long-lasting Graves disease. Study-level background: With positive TSH receptor antibodies and over 5 years of antithyroid drugs, Graves' disease was considered persistent.

Researchers made TCR beta libraries by using iRepertoire HTBI primers and running Arm-PCR on CDR3 regions. From the multiplex PCR reads, TCRdb called clonotypes with MiXCR, one entry per CDR3 protein. The table has around 400,000 distinct CDR3 sequences, 21% seen once. The CDR3 covers 21 residues. The ends lost 2 bases at V and 0 bases at J; junction bases unmatched: 19. Germline V CDR1 and CDR2: MNHEY, SVGEGT. This sample's time point: persistent/refractory GD, antithyroid drugs over 5 years with positive TRAb. RNA isolated from PBMCs was used to make the TCR library. The source of the patients was an endocrinology department in Xi'an, China. This clonotype turned up a few times.

The source was peripheral blood mononuclear cells (PBMCs), collected when the disease was refractory, from a patient treated with antithyroid drugs. This receptor was identified in a female donor with Graves disease. The chain has TRBV6-2 or TRBV6-3 and TRBJ1-3; 7 nucleotides agree with TRBD1. This CDR3 reads CASSYLPGTAVMPSSGNTIYF. The CDR3 nucleotides are TGTGCCAGCAGTTACCTACCCGGGACAGCCGTAATGCCCAGCTCTGGAAACACCATATATTTT.